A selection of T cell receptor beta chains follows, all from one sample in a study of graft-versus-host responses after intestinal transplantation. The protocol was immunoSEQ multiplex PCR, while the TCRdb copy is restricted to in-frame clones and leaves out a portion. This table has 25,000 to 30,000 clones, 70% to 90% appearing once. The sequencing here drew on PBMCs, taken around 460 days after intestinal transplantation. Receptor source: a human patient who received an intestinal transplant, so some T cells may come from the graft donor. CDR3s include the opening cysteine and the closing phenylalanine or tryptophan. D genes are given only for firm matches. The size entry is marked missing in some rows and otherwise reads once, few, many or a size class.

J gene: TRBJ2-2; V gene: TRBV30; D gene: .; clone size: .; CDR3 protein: CARNQGSGLDTGELFF; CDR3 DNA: TGTGCCCGAAACCAGGGATCTGGCCTAGACACCGGGGAGCTGTTTTTT
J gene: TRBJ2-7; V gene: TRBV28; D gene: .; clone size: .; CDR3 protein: CASGHAWNPYEQYF; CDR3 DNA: TGTGCCAGTGGGCACGCTTGGAACCCCTACGAGCAGTACTTC
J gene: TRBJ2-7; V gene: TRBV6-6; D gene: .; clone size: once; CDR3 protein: CASSYGDSYEQYF; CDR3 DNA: TGTGCCAGCAGTTACGGGGACTCTTACGAGCAGTACTTC
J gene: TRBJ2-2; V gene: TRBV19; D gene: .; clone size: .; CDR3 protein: CASSRRLGELFF; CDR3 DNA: TGTGCCAGTAGTAGAAGGCTGGGGGAGCTGTTTTTT
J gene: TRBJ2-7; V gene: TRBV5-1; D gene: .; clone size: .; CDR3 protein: CASSLTGQYEQYF; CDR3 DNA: TGCGCCAGCAGCTTAACCGGACAGTACGAGCAGTACTTC
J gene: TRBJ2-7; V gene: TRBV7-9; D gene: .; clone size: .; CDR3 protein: CASSLVASKAHEQYF; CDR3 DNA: TGTGCCAGCAGCTTAGTAGCTAGTAAGGCCCACGAGCAGTACTTC
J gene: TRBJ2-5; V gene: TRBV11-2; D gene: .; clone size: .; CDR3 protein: CASSSQQGGGETQYF; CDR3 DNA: TGTGCCAGCAGTTCACAGCAGGGTGGAGGAGAGACCCAGTACTTC
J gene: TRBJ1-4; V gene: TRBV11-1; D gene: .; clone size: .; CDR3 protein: CASSLLGEKLFF; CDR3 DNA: TGTGCCAGCAGCTTACTTGGAGAAAAACTGTTTTTT
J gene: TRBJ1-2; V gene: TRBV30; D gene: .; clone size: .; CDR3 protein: CAWSVFPGGYTF; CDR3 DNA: TGTGCCTGGAGTGTCTTTCCAGGTGGCTACACCTTC
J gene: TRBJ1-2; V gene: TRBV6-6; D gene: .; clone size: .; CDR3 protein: CASSYYGYTF; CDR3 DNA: TGTGCCAGCTCCTACTATGGCTACACCTTC
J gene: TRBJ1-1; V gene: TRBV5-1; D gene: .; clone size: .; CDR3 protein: CASSGGEGTEAFF; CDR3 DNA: TGCGCCAGCAGCGGAGGAGAGGGCACTGAAGCTTTCTTT
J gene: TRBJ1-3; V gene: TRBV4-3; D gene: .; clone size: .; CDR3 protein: CASSQDLPGASGNTIYF; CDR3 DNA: TGCGCCAGCAGCCAAGATTTACCAGGCGCCTCTGGAAACACCATATATTTT
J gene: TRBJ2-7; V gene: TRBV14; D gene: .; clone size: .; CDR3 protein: CASSQARGDYEQYF; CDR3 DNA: TGTGCCAGCAGCCAAGCCAGGGGGGATTACGAGCAGTACTTC
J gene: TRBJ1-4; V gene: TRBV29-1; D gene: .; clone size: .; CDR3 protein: CSVQGEDREKLFF; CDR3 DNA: TGCAGCGTCCAAGGGGAGGATAGGGAAAAACTGTTTTTT
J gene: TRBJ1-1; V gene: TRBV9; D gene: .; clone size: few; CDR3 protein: CASSLEPNTEAFF; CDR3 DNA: TGTGCCAGCAGCCTAGAACCAAACACTGAAGCTTTCTTT
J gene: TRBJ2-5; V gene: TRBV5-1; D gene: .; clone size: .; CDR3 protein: CASSMYRGLQETQYF; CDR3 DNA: TGCGCCAGCAGCATGTACAGGGGACTCCAAGAGACCCAGTACTTC
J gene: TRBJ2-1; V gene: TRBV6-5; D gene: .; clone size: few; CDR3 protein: CASNLQGEGYEQFF; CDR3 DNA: TGTGCCAGCAACTTACAGGGAGAAGGCTATGAGCAGTTCTTC
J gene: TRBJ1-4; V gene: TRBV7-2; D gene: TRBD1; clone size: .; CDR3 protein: CASRPGTANEKLFF; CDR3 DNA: TGTGCCAGCAGACCCGGGACAGCTAATGAAAAACTGTTTTTT
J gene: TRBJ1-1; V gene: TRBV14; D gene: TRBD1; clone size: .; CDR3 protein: CASRRQGAEGAFF; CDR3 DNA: TGTGCCAGCAGGCGACAGGGGGCGGAGGGTGCTTTCTTT
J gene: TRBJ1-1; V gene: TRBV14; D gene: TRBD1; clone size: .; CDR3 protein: CASSQVEGGVVTEAFF; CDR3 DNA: TGTGCCAGCAGCCAAGTGGAAGGGGGCGTTGTCACTGAAGCTTTCTTT
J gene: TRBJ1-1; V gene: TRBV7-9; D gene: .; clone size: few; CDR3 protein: CASSLLDAEAFF; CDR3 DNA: TGTGCCAGCAGCCTACTCGACGCTGAAGCTTTCTTT
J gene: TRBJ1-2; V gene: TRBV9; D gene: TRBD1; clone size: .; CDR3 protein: CASSVTGRGFDGYTF; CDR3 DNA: TGTGCCAGCAGCGTAACGGGCAGGGGGTTTGATGGCTACACCTTC
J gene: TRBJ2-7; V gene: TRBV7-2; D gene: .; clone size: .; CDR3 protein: CASSPSGRAYEQYF; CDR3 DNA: .
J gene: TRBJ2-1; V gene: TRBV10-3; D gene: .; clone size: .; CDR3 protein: CAISESASSYNEQFF; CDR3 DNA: TGTGCCATCAGTGAGTCGGCCAGCTCCTACAATGAGCAGTTCTTC
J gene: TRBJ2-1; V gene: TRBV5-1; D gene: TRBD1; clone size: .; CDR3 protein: CASSEGQGVDEQFF; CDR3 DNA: TGCGCCAGCAGCGAGGGACAGGGTGTAGATGAGCAGTTCTTC
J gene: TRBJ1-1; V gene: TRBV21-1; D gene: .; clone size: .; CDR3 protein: CASSKRPWRGREAFF; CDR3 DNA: TGTGCCAGCAGCAAACGACCTTGGCGGGGCCGTGAAGCTTTCTTT
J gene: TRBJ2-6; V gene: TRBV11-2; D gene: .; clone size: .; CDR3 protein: CASSLSAGANVLTF; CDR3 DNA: TGTGCCAGCAGCTTATCGGCCGGGGCCAACGTCCTGACTTTC
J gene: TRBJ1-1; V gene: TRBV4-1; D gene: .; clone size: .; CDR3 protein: CASSHTGPEAFF; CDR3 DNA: TGCGCCAGCAGCCACACGGGACCAGAAGCTTTCTTT
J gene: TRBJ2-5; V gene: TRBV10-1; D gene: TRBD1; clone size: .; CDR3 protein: CASSAQGNMETQYF; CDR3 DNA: TGCGCCAGCAGTGCACAGGGGAATATGGAGACCCAGTACTTC
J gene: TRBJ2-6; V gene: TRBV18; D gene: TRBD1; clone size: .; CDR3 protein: CASSPADRTYSGANVLTF; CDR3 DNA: TGTGCCAGCTCACCAGCGGACAGGACTTACTCTGGGGCCAACGTCCTGACTTTC
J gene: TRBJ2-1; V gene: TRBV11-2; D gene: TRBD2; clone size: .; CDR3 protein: CASSPEAGRYEQFF; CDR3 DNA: TGTGCCAGCAGCCCGGAAGCGGGACGGTATGAGCAGTTCTTC
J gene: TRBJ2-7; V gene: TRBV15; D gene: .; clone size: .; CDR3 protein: CATSRDGGSSSYEQYF; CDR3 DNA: TGTGCCACCAGCAGAGATGGGGGTAGCAGCTCCTACGAGCAGTACTTC
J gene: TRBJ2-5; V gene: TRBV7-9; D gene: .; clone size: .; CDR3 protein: CASEAQGRETQYF; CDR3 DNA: TGTGCCAGCGAGGCCCAGGGTAGAGAGACCCAGTACTTC
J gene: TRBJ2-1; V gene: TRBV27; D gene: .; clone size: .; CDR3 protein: CASSQRRGGNEQFF; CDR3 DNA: TGTGCCAGCAGTCAAAGGAGGGGAGGCAATGAGCAGTTCTTC
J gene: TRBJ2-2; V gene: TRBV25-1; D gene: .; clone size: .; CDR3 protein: CTSRGGELFF; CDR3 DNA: TGTACCAGCAGGGGCGGGGAGCTGTTTTTT
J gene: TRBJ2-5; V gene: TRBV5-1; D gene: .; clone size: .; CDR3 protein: CASSLNSRETQYF; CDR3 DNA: TGCGCCAGCAGCTTGAACAGCCGGGAGACCCAGTACTTC
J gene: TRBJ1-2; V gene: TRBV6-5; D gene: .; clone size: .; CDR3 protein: CASSIRGSEGYTF; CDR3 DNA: TGTGCCAGCAGTATTAGGGGGTCGGAGGGCTACACCTTC
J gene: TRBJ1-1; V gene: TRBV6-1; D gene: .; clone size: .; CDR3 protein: CASSVVISEAFF; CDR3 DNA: TGTGCCAGCAGTGTAGTTATCTCTGAAGCTTTCTTT
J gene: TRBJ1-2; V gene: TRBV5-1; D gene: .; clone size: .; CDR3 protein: CASSGEGWGYTF; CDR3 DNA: TGCGCCAGCAGCGGTGAGGGTTGGGGCTACACCTTC
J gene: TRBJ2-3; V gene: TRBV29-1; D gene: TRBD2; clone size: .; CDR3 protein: CSVDAGDRNTQYF; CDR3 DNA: TGCAGCGTTGACGCGGGGGATAGGAATACGCAGTATTTT
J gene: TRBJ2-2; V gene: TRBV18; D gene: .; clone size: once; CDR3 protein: CASSPQSGRMNTGELFF; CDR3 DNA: TGTGCCAGCTCACCACAATCCGGACGGATGAACACCGGGGAGCTGTTTTTT
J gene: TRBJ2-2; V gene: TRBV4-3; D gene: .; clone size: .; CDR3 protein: CASSQMNGARTGELFF; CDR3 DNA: TGCGCCAGCAGCCAAATGAATGGGGCTAGGACCGGGGAGCTGTTTTTT
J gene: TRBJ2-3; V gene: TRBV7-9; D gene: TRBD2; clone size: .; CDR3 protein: CASAEGGAADTQYF; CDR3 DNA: TGTGCCAGCGCTGAGGGAGGGGCGGCAGATACGCAGTATTTT
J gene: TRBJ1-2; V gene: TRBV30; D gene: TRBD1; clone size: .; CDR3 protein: CAWSVHGALSGTAYGYTF; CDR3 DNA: TGTGCCTGGAGTGTCCATGGGGCCCTGTCCGGGACAGCCTATGGCTACACCTTC
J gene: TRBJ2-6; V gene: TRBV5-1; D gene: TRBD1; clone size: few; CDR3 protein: CASSRIGQAFPGANVLTF; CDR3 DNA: TGCGCCAGCAGTCGGATTGGACAGGCCTTCCCTGGGGCCAACGTCCTGACTTTC
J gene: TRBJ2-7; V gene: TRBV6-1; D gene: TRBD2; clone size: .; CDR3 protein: CASSEALAGSYEQYF; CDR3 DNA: TGTGCCAGCAGTGAAGCGCTAGCGGGCTCCTACGAGCAGTACTTC
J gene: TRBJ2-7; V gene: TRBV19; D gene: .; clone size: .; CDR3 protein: CASSIRTALEDEQYF; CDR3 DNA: TGTGCCAGTAGTATTAGGACGGCGTTGGAGGACGAGCAGTACTTC
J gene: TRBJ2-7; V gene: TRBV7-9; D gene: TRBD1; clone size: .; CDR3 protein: CASSLGAAGGFLEQYF; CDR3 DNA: TGTGCCAGCAGCTTAGGTGCGGCAGGGGGCTTCCTCGAGCAGTACTTC
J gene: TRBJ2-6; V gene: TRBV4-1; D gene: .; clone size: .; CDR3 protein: CASSQPGLISGANVLTF; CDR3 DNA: TGCGCCAGCAGCCAACCGGGACTGATCTCTGGGGCCAACGTCCTGACTTTC
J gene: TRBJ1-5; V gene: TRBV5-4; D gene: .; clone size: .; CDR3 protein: CASSSDSNQPQHF; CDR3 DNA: TGTGCCAGCAGCTCAGATAGCAATCAGCCCCAGCATTTT
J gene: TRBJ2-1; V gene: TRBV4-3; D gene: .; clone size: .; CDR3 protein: CASSHQLHYNEQFF; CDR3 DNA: TGCGCCAGCAGCCACCAATTACATTACAATGAGCAGTTCTTC
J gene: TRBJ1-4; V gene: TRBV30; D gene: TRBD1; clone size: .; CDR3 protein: CAWSRGGGGGLNEKLFF; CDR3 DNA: TGTGCCTGGAGTAGAGGGGGCGGCGGCGGCCTTAATGAAAAACTGTTTTTT
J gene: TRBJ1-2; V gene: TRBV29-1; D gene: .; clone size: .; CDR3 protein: CSVWYSSNYGYTF; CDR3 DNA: TGCAGCGTTTGGTACAGCTCTAACTATGGCTACACCTTC